What follows is one TCR beta chain and its context. Its antigen is not known. The stimulus was an HIV-1 Gag 15-mer peptide pool, about 1.1 ug/peptide/mL. Memory cells lacking CD40L and CD69 with high CD45RO were sorted. Anti-CD28/CD49d costimulation, CD40-blocking antibody and enfuvirtide were given to CD8-depleted PBMCs for 18 hours. V lost 4 bases, J lost 4 bases, and 13 bases lay in between. The CDR3 spans 14 residues. Germline CDR1 reads LNHDA; CDR2 reads SQIVND (reference sequence). This sample was included in a study of persistence of HIV-infected CD4 T cells. Whole-study context: CD4+ T cells responding to CMV or HIV-1 Gag were isolated. Overall study results and limits: TCRbeta richness was lower in CMV- and Gag-responding cells than in anti-CD3/anti-CD28-responding cells.

Sequencing used immunoSEQ version 4 in survey mode. This table comes from immunoSEQ multiplex PCR, and its TCRdb copy is limited to in-frame clones, with some not included. This table has 30,000 to 45,000 clones, roughly four fifths appearing once. The chain has TRBV19 and TRBJ1-1, with D unclear. The source material was cultured CD4+ T cells from PBMCs, sampled from a patient who received antiretroviral therapy. The TCR comes from an adult with HIV. The donor label of this sample is uncertain. CDR3 sequence (DNA): TGTGCCAGTAGTACCAGAGTATTAGGCACTGAAGCTTTCTTT. It yields the protein CASSTRVLGTEAFF.